This T cell receptor (beta chain) comes out of a study of blood T cell repertoires in COVID-19. Background on the study: Acute and convalescent COVID-19 samples came from the United States, Italy and Spain.

V gave up 1 base and J gave up 1 base, with 13 bases separating them. Germline V lookup: CDR1 SGHVS, CDR2 FNYEAQ. The CDR3 is made up of 16 amino acids. In the original analysis: Researchers report that nucleated cell counts were estimated from reference gene primer amplification. Profiled with immunoSEQ multiplex PCR; TCRdb holds only in-frame clones, not every one. V, J and clone size derive from that table, while D and trimming were established from the DNA sequence. The sample has about 300,000 clones, approximately 90% seen once. This clone was observed once. This chain connects TRBV7-6 to TRBJ2-5; TRBD1 might be the D (6 bases). The sequence was collected from a young man with active or convalescent COVID-19. Specimen: peripheral blood. CDR3 loop: CASSLVTGTVQETQYF. The CDR3 DNA reads TGTGCCAGCAGCTTAGTTACAGGGACGGTCCAAGAGACCCAGTACTTC.